This TCR beta chain was retrieved from a study of control samples from healthy donors and cancer patients. The CDR3 covers 14 residues. Germline V gene data show CDR1 as MNHEY and CDR2 as SVGEGT. Trimming left V 5 bases short and J 5 bases short, with 14 bases between. Assay used: immunoSEQ multiplex PCR; TCRdb lists only in-frame clones, some missing. The table records about 77,000 clones, over 80% of them present only once. The J gene is TRBJ2-3, the V gene TRBV6-2 or TRBV6-3, with a weak D call TRBD1 (6 bases). The sample was blood. This clonotype was obtained from a woman between 55 and 75 years old in good health. Written as DNA, the CDR3 is TGTGCCAGCAGTAACCAGGGGATGGGAGATACGCAGTATTTT. This sequence encodes CASSNQGMGDTQYF.